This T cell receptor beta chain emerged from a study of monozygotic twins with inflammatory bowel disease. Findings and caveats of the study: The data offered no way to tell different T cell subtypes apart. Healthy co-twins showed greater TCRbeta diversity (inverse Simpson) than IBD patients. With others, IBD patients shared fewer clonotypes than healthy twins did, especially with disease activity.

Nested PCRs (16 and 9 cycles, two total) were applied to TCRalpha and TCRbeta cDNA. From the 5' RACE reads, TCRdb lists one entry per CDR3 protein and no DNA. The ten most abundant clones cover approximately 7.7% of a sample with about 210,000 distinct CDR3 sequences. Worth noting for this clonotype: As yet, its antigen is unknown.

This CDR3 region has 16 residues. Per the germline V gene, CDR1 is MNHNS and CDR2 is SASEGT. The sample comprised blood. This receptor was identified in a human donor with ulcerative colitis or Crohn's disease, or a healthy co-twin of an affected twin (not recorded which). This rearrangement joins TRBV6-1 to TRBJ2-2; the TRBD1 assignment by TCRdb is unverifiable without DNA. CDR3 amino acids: CASSQRAGESGGELFF.